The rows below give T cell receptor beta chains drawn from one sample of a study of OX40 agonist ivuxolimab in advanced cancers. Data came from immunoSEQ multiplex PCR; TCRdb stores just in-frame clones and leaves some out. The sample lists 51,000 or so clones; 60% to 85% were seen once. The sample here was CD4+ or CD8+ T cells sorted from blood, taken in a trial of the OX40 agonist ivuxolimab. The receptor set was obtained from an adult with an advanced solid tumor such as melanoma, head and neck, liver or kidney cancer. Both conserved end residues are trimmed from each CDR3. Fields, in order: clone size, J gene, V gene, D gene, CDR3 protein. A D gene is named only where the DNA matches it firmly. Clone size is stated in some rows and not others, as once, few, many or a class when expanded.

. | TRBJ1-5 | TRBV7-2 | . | ASSLRLTDSNQPQH
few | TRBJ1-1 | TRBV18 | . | ASSRQQENTEAF
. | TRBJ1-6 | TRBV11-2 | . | ASSLDRARDNSPLH
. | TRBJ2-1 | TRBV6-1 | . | ASSGSGGLRNEQF
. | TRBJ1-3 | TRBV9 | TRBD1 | ASSKDRGGTGNTIY
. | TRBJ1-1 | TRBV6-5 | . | ASSYEPNTEAF
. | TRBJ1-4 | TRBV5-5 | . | ASSLEQYNEKLF
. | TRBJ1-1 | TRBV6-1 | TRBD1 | ASSTNRGDEAF
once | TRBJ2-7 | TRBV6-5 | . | ASSEQY
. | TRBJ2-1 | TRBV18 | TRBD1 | ASSPATGGTINEQF
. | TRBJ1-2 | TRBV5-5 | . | ASSLAGSYGYT
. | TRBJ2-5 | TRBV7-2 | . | ASSPWTGTAGETQY
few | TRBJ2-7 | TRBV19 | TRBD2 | ASGRGIYEQY
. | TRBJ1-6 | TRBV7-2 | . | ASSRETVGNSPLH
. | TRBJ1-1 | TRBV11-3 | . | ASSLGAARATNTEAF
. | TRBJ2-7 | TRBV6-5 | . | ASSKSGLYEQY
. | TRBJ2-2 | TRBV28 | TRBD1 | ASSSPLSRQGHTGELF